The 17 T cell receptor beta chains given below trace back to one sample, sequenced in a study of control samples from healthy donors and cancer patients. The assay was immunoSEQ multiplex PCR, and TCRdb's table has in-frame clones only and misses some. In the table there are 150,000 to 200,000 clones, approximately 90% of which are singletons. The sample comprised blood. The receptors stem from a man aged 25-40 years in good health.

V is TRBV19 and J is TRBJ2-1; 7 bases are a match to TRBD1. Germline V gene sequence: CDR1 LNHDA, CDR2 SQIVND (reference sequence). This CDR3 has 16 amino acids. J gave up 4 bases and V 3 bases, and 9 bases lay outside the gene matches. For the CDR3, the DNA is TGTGCCAGTAGTATGAGGGGGCTAGGAGCGTACAATGAGCAGTTCTTC. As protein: CASSMRGLGAYNEQFF.

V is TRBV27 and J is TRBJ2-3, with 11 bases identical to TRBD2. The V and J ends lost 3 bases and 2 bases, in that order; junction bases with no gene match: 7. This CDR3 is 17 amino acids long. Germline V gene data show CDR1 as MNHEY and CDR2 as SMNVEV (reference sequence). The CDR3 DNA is TGTGCCAGCAGTTTCTACCCACTAGCGGGAGCCACAGATACGCAGTATTTT. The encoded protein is CASSFYPLAGATDTQYF.

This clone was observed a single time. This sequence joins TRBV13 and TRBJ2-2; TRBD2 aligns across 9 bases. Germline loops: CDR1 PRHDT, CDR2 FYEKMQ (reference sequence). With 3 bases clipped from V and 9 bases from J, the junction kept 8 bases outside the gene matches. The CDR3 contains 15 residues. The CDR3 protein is CASSFSGGDHRELFF. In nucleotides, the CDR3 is TGTGCCAGCAGCTTTAGCGGGGGTGACCACCGGGAGCTGTTTTTT. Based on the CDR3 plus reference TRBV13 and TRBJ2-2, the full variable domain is AAGVIQSPRHLIKEKRETATLKCYPIPRHDTVYWYQQGPGQDPQFLISFYEKMQSDKGSIPDRFSAQQFSDYHSELNMSSLELGDSALYFCASSFSGGDHRELFFGEGSRLTVL.

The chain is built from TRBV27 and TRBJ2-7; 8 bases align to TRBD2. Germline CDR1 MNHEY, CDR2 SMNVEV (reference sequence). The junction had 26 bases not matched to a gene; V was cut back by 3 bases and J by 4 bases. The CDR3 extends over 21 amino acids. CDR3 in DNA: TGTGCCAGCAGTTTTTCATCACGGATCAGGGATCAAAAGCGGGAGCAGTACGAGCAGTACTTC. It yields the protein CASSFSSRIRDQKREQYEQYF.

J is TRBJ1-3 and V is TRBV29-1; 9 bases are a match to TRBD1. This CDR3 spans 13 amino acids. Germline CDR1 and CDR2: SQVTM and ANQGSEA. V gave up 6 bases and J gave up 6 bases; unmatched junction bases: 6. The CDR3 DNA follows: TGCAGCGTATTAACAGGGGGCTTAAACACCATATATTTT. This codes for CSVLTGGLNTIYF.

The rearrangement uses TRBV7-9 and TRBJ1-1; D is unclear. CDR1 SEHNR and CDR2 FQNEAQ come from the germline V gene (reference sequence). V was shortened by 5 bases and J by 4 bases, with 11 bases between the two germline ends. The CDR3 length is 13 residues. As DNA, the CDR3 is TGTGCCAGCAGCCAAAGGGAGGGCACTGAAGCTTTCTTT. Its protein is CASSQREGTEAFF.

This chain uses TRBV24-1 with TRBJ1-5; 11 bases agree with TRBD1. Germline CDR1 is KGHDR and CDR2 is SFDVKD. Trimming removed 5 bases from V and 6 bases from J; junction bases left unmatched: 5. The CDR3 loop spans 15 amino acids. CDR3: CATSAKGQGGQPQHF. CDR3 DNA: TGTGCCACCAGTGCCAAGGGACAGGGGGGTCAGCCCCAGCATTTT.

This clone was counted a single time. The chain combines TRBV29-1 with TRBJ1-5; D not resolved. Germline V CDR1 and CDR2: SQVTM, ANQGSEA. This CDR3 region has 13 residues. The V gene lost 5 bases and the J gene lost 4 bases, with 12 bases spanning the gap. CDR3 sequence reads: CSVMTSINQPQHF. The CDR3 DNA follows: TGCAGCGTTATGACATCCATTAATCAGCCCCAGCATTTT.

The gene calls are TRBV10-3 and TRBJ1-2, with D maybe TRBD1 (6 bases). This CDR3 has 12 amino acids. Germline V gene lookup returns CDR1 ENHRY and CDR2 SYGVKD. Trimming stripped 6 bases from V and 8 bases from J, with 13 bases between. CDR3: CAIRSGEPGYTF. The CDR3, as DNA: TGTGCCATCAGATCAGGGGAGCCCGGCTACACCTTC.

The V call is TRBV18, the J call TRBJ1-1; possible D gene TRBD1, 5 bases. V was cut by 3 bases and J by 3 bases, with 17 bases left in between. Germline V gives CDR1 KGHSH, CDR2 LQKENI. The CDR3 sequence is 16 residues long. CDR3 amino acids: CASSPQEKGEDTEAFF. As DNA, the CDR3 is TGTGCCAGCTCACCCCAAGAAAAAGGGGAGGACACTGAAGCTTTCTTT.

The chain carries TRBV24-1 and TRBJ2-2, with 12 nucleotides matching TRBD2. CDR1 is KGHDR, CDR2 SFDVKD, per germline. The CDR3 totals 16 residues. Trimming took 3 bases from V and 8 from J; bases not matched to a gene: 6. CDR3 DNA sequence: TGTGCCACCAGTGATACAGCTAGCGGGAGGGCTGGGGAGCTGTTTTTT. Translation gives CATSDTASGRAGELFF.

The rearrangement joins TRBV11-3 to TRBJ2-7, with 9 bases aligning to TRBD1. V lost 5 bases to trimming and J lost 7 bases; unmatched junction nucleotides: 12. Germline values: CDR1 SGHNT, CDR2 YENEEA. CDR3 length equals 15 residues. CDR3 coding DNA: TGTGCCAGCAGCAACCGGGGGACAGGGACGAGTGAGCAGTACTTC. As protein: CASSNRGTGTSEQYF.

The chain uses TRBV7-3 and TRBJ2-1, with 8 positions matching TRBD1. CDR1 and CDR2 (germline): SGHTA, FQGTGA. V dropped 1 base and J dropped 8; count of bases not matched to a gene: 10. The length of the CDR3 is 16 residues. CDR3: CASSLKVTGAHYEQFF. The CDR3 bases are TGTGCCAGCAGCTTAAAAGTGACAGGGGCGCACTATGAGCAGTTCTTC.

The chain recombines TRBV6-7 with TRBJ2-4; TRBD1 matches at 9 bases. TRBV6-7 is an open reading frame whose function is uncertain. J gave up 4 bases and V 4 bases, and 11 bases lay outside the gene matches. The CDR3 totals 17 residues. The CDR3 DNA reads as TGTGCCAGCAGTTTCGTGTCCGGGACAGGGCGGAAAAACATTCAGTACTTC. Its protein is CASSFVSGTGRKNIQYF.

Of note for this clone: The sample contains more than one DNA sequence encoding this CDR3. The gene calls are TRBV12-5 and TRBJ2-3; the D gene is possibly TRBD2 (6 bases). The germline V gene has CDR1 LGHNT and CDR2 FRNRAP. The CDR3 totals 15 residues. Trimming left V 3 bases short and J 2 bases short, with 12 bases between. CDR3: CASGLGLTSTDTQYF. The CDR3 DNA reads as TGTGCTAGTGGTTTAGGACTAACTTCCACAGATACGCAGTATTTT.

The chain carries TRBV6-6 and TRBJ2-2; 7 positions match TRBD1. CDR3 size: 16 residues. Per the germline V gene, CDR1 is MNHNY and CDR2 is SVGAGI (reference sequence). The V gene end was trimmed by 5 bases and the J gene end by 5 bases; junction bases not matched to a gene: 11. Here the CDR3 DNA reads TGTGCCAGCAGTCGACCACTGACAGGGAGAACCGGGGAGCTGTTTTTT. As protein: CASSRPLTGRTGELFF.

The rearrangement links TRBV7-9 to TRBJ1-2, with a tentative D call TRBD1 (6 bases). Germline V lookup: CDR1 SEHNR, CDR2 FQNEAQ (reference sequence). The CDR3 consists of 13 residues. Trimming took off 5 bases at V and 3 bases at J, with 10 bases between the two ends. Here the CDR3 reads CASSEQGDYGYTF. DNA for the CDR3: TGTGCCAGCAGCGAACAGGGAGACTATGGCTACACCTTC. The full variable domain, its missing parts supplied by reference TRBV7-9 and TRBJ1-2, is DTGVSQNPRHKITKRGQNVTFRCDPISEHNRLYWYRQTLGQGPEFLTYFQNEAQLEKSRLLSDRFSAERPKGSFSTLEIQRTEQGDSAMYLCASSEQGDYGYTFGSGTRLTVV.